One TCR beta chain is described in this entry. A read error may produce the germline difference seen at one junction end. This record belongs to a study of T cell repertoires in aging, cancer and after chemotherapy. The template was genomic DNA from peripheral blood, not RNA. Multiplex touch-down PCR with TRB-A/B primers amplified rearranged V-D-J TRB sequences. TCRdb reprocessed the multiplex PCR reads via MiXCR and lists one record per CDR3 protein. The sample shows over 15,000 distinct CDR3 sequences, roughly 35% of them seen only once. The specimen sequenced was blood. This clonotype was obtained from a human donor with a solid tumor.

The DNA of the CDR3 is TGTGCCAGCAGCTTAGTGGGCGGGGTTGCTGAAAAACTGTTTTTT. Amino acids: CASSLVGGVAEKLFF. This rearrangement joins TRBV12-3 or TRBV12-4 to TRBJ1-4; D ambiguous. The CDR3 extends over 15 amino acids.